The T cell receptor (beta chain) under discussion was sequenced for a study of T cells in Graves' hyperthyroidism and ophthalmopathy. Study-wide background: Peripheral blood specimens were obtained at initial diagnosis, prior to any treatment. Study results and caveats: In the blood, most expanded thyroid clonotypes above 0.001 appeared as well.

Hyperthyroidism patients were newly diagnosed, had disease duration under 2 months, and were aged 18 to 65 years. Clinicians diagnosed patients from clinical symptoms, serum thyroxine and TRAb, thyroid ultrasound and orbital computed tomography. This clonotype has just a few counts. Its antigen is unidentified. The CDR3 extends over 13 amino acids. V was clipped by 6 bases and J by 2 bases, with 5 bases between them. Germline assignment: CDR1 MNHEY and CDR2 SMNVEV (reference sequence). Amplified TCR beta CDR3 regions derived from RNA transcripts. First-round RT-PCR with HTBI primers amplified the TCR CDR3 region. TCRdb redid the calling of the multiplex PCR reads with MiXCR, one entry per CDR3 protein. The table has hundreds of thousands of distinct CDR3 sequences, approximately 13% seen once.

The chain carries TRBV27 and TRBJ2-6, with D unresolved. The source material was blood. The sequence was obtained from a woman aged 18 to 35 with Graves' hyperthyroidism. The CDR3 nucleotides are TGTGCCAGCAGGCCCCCTGGGGCCAACGTCCTGACTTTC. This gives the protein CASRPPGANVLTF.